The subject of this entry is one TCR beta chain. The CDR3 consists of 18 residues. The junction had 9 bases not matched to a gene; V was cut back by 1 base and J by 2 bases. From germline, CDR1 is MNHEY and CDR2 SMNVEV (reference sequence). Generated by immunoSEQ multiplex PCR, the TCRdb table keeps only in-frame clones and is missing some. Of under 450,000 clones in the sample, 65% to 90% are singletons; the top ten hold around 7.5%. This entry is derived from a study of blood T cell repertoires in COVID-19. Study background: Samples taken during acute and convalescent COVID-19 were collected in the United States, Italy and Spain. The cDNA or gDNA used as material had been derived from T cells, B-cell-depleted T cells, or PBMCs.

Those enrolled in Seattle joined during active infection and were followed longitudinally afterward. The sample taken for sequencing was peripheral blood. The chain has TRBV27 and TRBJ2-2; 8 nucleotides line up with TRBD2. This TCR was sampled from a woman aged 55-69 years with COVID-19, enrolled during active disease. The CDR3 coding sequence is TGTGCCAGCAGTTTATGGAATAGCGGGGTACTAAACACCGGGGAGCTGTTTTTT. This codes for CASSLWNSGVLNTGELFF.